This passage covers 6 T cell receptor beta chains from one sample sequenced in a study of beta chain features in type 1 diabetes. Isolated RNA was reverse transcribed in full, so expressed TCRB transcripts were sequenced. Clones were read by immunoSEQ multiplex PCR, and TCRdb kept only the in-frame ones, dropping some. The repertoire holds roughly 380,000 clones, around 20% seen once, with approximately 0.043% in the top ten. The material sequenced was naive CD4+ T cells from blood. The receptor source for this set is a woman under 30 in good health.

The V call is TRBV6-1, the J call TRBJ1-2; perhaps TRBD1 as D (5 bases). V gave up 4 bases and J gave up 5 bases, with 11 bases separating them. Germline V lookup: CDR1 MNHNS, CDR2 SASEGT. CDR3 length: 13 amino acids. CDR3 loop: CASSVPGGYGYTF. The DNA for the CDR3 is TGTGCCAGCAGTGTCCCGGGGGGATATGGCTACACCTTC.

With regard to this clone: Other DNA sequences of this sample code for an identical CDR3. The chain uses TRBV5-1 and TRBJ1-1; weak D call: TRBD1 (6 bases). The CDR3 runs 15 residues. Looked up from germline, CDR1 is SGHRS and CDR2 is YFSETQ. Trimming removed 0 bases at V and 1 base at J, with 10 bases between. CDR3 loop: CASSLEGQPNTEAFF. The CDR3 nucleotides read TGCGCCAGCAGCTTGGAGGGACAACCGAACACTGAAGCTTTCTTT. Looking up the rest from reference TRBV5-1 and TRBJ1-1 gives the full variable domain: KAGVTQTPRYLIKTRGQQVTLSCSPISGHRSVSWYQQTPGQGLQFLFEYFSETQRNKGNFPGRFSGRQFSNSRSEMNVSTLELGDSALYLCASSLEGQPNTEAFFGQGTRLTVV.

The chain couples TRBV6-5 to TRBJ1-1; TRBD1 might be the D (6 bases). The germline gives CDR1 MNHEY, CDR2 SVGAGI. The CDR3 covers 13 residues. Trimming took 5 bases from V and 2 from J, leaving 9 bases between them. This chain's CDR3 is CASSETGNTEAFF. The CDR3 DNA follows: TGTGCCAGCAGTGAGACAGGAAACACTGAAGCTTTCTTT.

This clone was counted between two and nine times. Here the CDR3 DNA reads TGTGCCAGCTCACCTTCACAGGGGCTTGCAGGCTACACCTTC. Translated: CASSPSQGLAGYTF. The V gene is TRBV18, the J gene TRBJ1-2, with TRBD1 identical over 7 bases. The CDR3 is made up of 14 amino acids. CDR1 KGHSH and CDR2 LQKENI come from the germline V gene. J gave up 8 bases and V 3 bases, and 9 bases lay outside the gene matches. The entire variable domain, with the rest obtained from reference TRBV18 and TRBJ1-2, is as follows: NAGVMQNPRHLVRRRGQEARLRCSPMKGHSHVYWYRQLPEEGLKFMVYLQKENIIDESGMPKERFSAEFPKEGPSILRIQQVVRGDSAAYFCASSPSQGLAGYTFGSGTRLTVV.

V is TRBV7-8 and J is TRBJ1-2; D remains unclear. Germline CDR1 and CDR2: SGHVS and FQNEAQ. V was pared by 8 bases and J by 4 bases, with 17 bases between. The CDR3 spans 14 residues. CDR3 sequence (DNA): TGTGCCAGCTCGGAGTCGGCGAATTTCTATGGCTACACCTTC. It translates to CASSESANFYGYTF.

V usage is TRBV27 and J usage is TRBJ2-7; D may be TRBD1 (6 bases). The CDR3 has 15 amino acids. CDR1 MNHEY and CDR2 SMNVEV come from the germline V gene (reference sequence). Trimming stripped 6 bases from V and 4 bases from J, with 19 bases between. The CDR3 spells CASRTIDRPLYEQYF. CDR3 sequence (DNA): TGTGCCAGCAGAACTATCGACAGGCCCCTTTACGAGCAGTACTTC.